Listed below are T cell receptor beta chains from one sample, sequenced in a study of T cell repertoires in cytomegalovirus infection. TCRdb ran MiXCR on the reads and lists one entry per CDR3 protein. Counted here are 200,000 to 250,000 distinct CDR3 sequences, roughly 6.5% occurring once; the ten biggest clones make up 5.5% to 6.5%. The sequencing sample was made of PBMCs. Every receptor here comes from a human donor in good health (CMV status not recorded). Some clones in this sample may be carry-over from other donors' samples. The CDR3 runs from the conserved cysteine through the conserved F or W. The order of the fields is J gene, clone size, D gene, V gene, CDR3 protein, CDR3 DNA. D genes are given only for firm matches. Rows give clone size only sometimes, using once, few, many, or a class for an expanded clone.

J: TRBJ2-2; size: many; D: .; V: TRBV6-9; CDR3: CASSLAGPNTGELFF; DNA: TGTGCCAGCAGTCTCGCGGGGCCGAACACCGGGGAGCTGTTTTTT
J: TRBJ1-3; size: many; D: .; V: TRBV20-1; CDR3: CSARGWAGTSGNTIYF; DNA: TGCAGTGCTAGAGGGTGGGCAGGCACCTCTGGAAACACCATATATTTT
J: TRBJ2-1; size: many; D: TRBD2; V: TRBV6-2/TRBV6-3; CDR3: CASSYSGIGGSSYNEQFF; DNA: TGTGCCAGCAGTTACTCGGGGATCGGGGGGAGCTCCTACAATGAGCAGTTCTTC
J: TRBJ2-1; size: many; D: .; V: TRBV20-1; CDR3: CSARDLRHKTGYEQFF; DNA: TGCAGTGCTAGAGACCTCCGGCATAAAACGGGTTATGAGCAGTTCTTC
J: TRBJ2-5; size: many; D: TRBD1; V: TRBV30; CDR3: CAWSLQGGGTQYF; DNA: TGTGCCTGGAGTTTACAGGGGGGAGGGACCCAGTACTTC
J: TRBJ2-7; size: once; D: .; V: TRBV5-1; CDR3: CASSLEGLSYEQYF; DNA: TGCGCCAGCAGCTTGGAGGGGTTGTCCTACGAGCAGTACTTC
J: TRBJ2-5; size: few; D: .; V: TRBV6-2/TRBV6-3; CDR3: CASSNRGTRETQYF; DNA: TGTGCCAGCAGCAATCGGGGCACCAGGGAGACCCAGTACTTC
J: TRBJ2-5; size: many; D: .; V: TRBV28; CDR3: CASLRDVQETQYF; DNA: TGTGCCAGCCTTCGGGACGTACAAGAGACCCAGTACTTC
J: TRBJ2-1; size: many; D: .; V: TRBV28; CDR3: CASTKLVLVNNEQFF; DNA: TGTGCCAGCACCAAATTAGTCTTGGTCAACAATGAGCAGTTCTTC
J: TRBJ2-1; size: many; D: .; V: TRBV6-2/TRBV6-3; CDR3: CASSYSESSYNEQFF; DNA: TGTGCCAGCAGTTACTCGGAAAGCTCCTACAATGAGCAGTTCTTC
J: TRBJ2-1; size: .; D: .; V: TRBV9; CDR3: CASSFDLYNEQFF; DNA: TGTGCCAGCAGCTTCGACCTTTACAATGAGCAGTTCTTC
J: TRBJ1-2; size: many; D: .; V: TRBV7-2; CDR3: CASSFSDKFVGYTF; DNA: TGTGCCAGCAGCTTTTCAGACAAGTTTGTAGGCTACACCTTC
J: TRBJ1-2; size: many; D: .; V: TRBV6-1; CDR3: CASTAGDGYTF; DNA: TGTGCCAGCACGGCCGGGGATGGCTACACCTTC
J: TRBJ1-5; size: many; D: .; V: TRBV20-1; CDR3: CSASTSLEVNQPQHF; DNA: TGCAGTGCTAGTACCTCTCTGGAGGTCAATCAGCCCCAGCATTTT
J: TRBJ2-2; size: .; D: .; V: TRBV3-1; CDR3: CASSREGHASTGELFF; DNA: TGTGCCAGCAGCCGAGAGGGACATGCGTCAACCGGGGAGCTGTTTTTT
J: TRBJ2-7; size: few; D: .; V: TRBV30; CDR3: CAWSGGGVSYEQYF; DNA: TGTGCCTGGAGTGGAGGAGGGGTTTCCTACGAGCAGTACTTC
J: TRBJ1-2; size: many; D: .; V: TRBV27; CDR3: CASKTPTYGYTF; DNA: TGTGCCAGCAAGACACCTACCTATGGCTACACCTTC